The rows below give T cell receptor beta chains drawn from one sample of a study of blood T cell repertoires in COVID-19. Here immunoSEQ multiplex PCR was the method, and the copy in TCRdb shows in-frame clones only, minus some. The sample records 250,000 to 350,000 clones, 86% being singletons. Material for sequencing was peripheral blood. The origin of the receptors is a woman in her twenties or thirties with active or convalescent COVID-19. Each CDR3 is given with its conserved first and last residue.

>TRBV7-6|TRBJ1-2
CASSSGGGGYTF
>TRBV23-1|TRBJ2-7
CASSQWPDRYEQYF
>TRBV28|TRBJ1-6
CASSFSGGMSSYNSPLHF
>TRBV19|TRBJ1-2
CASSIYTGGTNGYTF
>TRBV2|TRBJ1-1
CASSVASGVNTEAFF
>TRBV13|TRBJ2-7
CASSLVRGNYEQYF
>TRBV5-1|TRBJ2-5
CASSKDSPQETQYF
>TRBV4-3|TRBJ2-7
CASSQALAGGRSSYEQYF
>TRBV12-3/TRBV12-4|TRBJ1-2
CATFDRSVYGYTF
>TRBV27|TRBJ1-2
CASSSGFGYTF
>TRBV30|TRBJ1-4
CAWSFVRGTNEKLFF
>TRBV6-2/TRBV6-3|TRBJ1-6
CASSYNVGQGNSPLHF
>TRBV7-6|TRBJ2-7
CASSWGLAEYEQYF
>TRBV7-2|TRBJ1-1
CASSLRQGRNTEAFF
>TRBV5-4|TRBJ2-1
CASSPGAGALNTNEQFF
>TRBV6-2/TRBV6-3|TRBJ2-3
CASSREDTQYF
>TRBV4-2|TRBJ1-6
CASSQGGSFYNSPLHF
>TRBV5-5|TRBJ2-3
CASSPPVGGAKRVTQYF
>TRBV6-2/TRBV6-3|TRBJ1-2
CASSLTGGYGYTF
>TRBV18|TRBJ1-1
CASSPNLDRGNTEAFF
>TRBV28|TRBJ1-4
CASSPATGGNEKLFF
>TRBV5-5|TRBJ2-7
CASSLAAGSYEQYF
>TRBV29-1|TRBJ2-3
CSVSTSGGAADTQYF
>TRBV7-2|TRBJ1-6
CASSFAGTGVGSPLHF
>TRBV30|TRBJ1-5
CAWSISDRNQPQHF
>TRBV28|TRBJ1-4
CASSLQGLREKLFF
>TRBV27|TRBJ2-4
CASSLLAGGPKGKNIQYF
>TRBV28|TRBJ2-2
CASSGRIPGTLPTGELFF